This T cell receptor (beta chain) is from a study of shared clonotypes between healthy human individuals. Regarding the study as a whole: An anticipated effect of sequencing depth on clonotype sharing among donors was recognized.

Authors' methods: Quality scores were absent from the junction-only immunoSEQ sequences, so filtering differed. Clones were sequenced by immunoSEQ multiplex PCR, and TCRdb holds only the in-frame ones, with some missing. For V, J and clone size, that table is used; D and trimming come from the DNA. The sample shows 490,000 or so clones, 75% to 85% of them seen only once. The CDR3 runs to 15 residues. The germline V gene has CDR1 SGDLS and CDR2 YYNGEE. The germline V and J ends were trimmed by 0 bases and 7 bases, with 14 bases remaining between them. Concerning this clone: No antigen is known for it.

Material for sequencing was PBMCs. The receptor was derived from a middle-aged woman in good health. Some clones in this sample may be carry-over from other donors' samples. This chain connects TRBV9 to TRBJ2-1, with no clear D. CDR3 loop: CASSVDPAALNEQFF. CDR3 nucleotide sequence: TGTGCCAGCAGCGTAGACCCGGCGGCCCTGAATGAGCAGTTCTTC.